The table lists the clone carrying this TCR beta chain with many counts. A library of TCRbeta sequences, prepared with unique molecular identifiers, was generated. TCRdb ran MiXCR on the PCR reads and lists one entry per CDR3 protein. Of around 600,000 distinct CDR3 sequences in the sample, around a sixth were seen once. Per the germline V gene, CDR1 is MDHEN and CDR2 is SYDVKM. This CDR3 is built from 16 residues. Trimming removed 4 bases from V and 5 bases from J; junction bases left unmatched: 11. The source of the sample is a study of T-cell reconstitution after alpha-beta-depleted transplantation in children.

The sample consisted of PBMCs from the stem cell graft donor, taken from the stem cell graft. This TCR came from a human donor who donated a stem cell graft to a child with acute myeloid leukemia. V is TRBV28 and J is TRBJ2-5; 9 bases line up with TRBD1. CDR3: CASSSRGTGRKETQYF. The CDR3 bases are TGTGCCAGCAGTTCACGTGGGACAGGGAGAAAGGAGACCCAGTACTTC.